The sequence of this T cell receptor (beta chain) was determined in a study of T-cell memory formation after mild COVID-19. Across the whole study: Clusters of TCRs were largely donor specific.

Broader study findings: Clones that contracted clustered mainly in CM and EM if CD4+ and in EMRA if CD8+. Second-wave clones peaking on day 37 lacked confirmed SARS-CoV-2 specificity.

The germline gives CDR1 DFQATT, CDR2 SNEGSKA (reference sequence). There are 14 residues in the CDR3. V shed 5 bases and J 6 bases; nucleotides not matched to a gene: 7. TCRdb used MiXCR to reprocess the 5' RACE reads, holding one entry per CDR3 protein. The repertoire includes about 400,000 distinct CDR3 sequences, under 25% of them detected once, and roughly 14% sits in the top ten. This clonotype was detected only a few times. Its antigen is unknown. Sequencing input: PBMCs or a T cell subset sorted from them (not recorded which). This clonotype was sampled from an adult woman who had mild COVID-19 (a few samples of this study predate the infection). Cell type and time point are not known. The V gene is TRBV20-1, the J gene TRBJ2-1; TRBD1 matches 10 bases. This CDR3 reads CSARDRGGSNEQFF. CDR3 in DNA: TGCAGTGCTCGGGACAGGGGAGGTAGCAATGAGCAGTTCTTC.